This T cell receptor beta chain originates from a study of blood T cell repertoires in COVID-19. The overall study: Sites in the United States, Italy and Spain provided acute and convalescent COVID-19 samples. The cDNA or gDNA used as material had been derived from T cells, B-cell-depleted T cells, or PBMCs.

In the authors' methods: Amplification with reference gene primers provided the estimates of nucleated cell counts. The protocol was immunoSEQ multiplex PCR, while the TCRdb copy is restricted to in-frame clones and leaves out a portion. V and J calls plus clone size are reproduced from that table; the DNA served to infer D and trimming. The profile shows some 89,000 clones, approximately 80% of them singletons. The sequence was obtained from a man between 65 and 79 years old with acute or convalescent COVID-19. The sample consisted of peripheral blood.

The DNA for the CDR3 is TGTGCCTGGAGTGTTGGTTCTAGGAGGGGTGGGGAAAAACTGTTTTTT. Amino acids: CAWSVGSRRGGEKLFF. This chain connects TRBV30 to TRBJ1-4; TRBD1 might be the D (5 bases). The CDR3 has 16 residues. Trimming removed 0 bases from V and 8 bases from J, with 19 bases in between. Per germline, CDR1 GTSNPN and CDR2 SVGIG (reference sequence). Full variable domain (missing parts from reference TRBV30 and TRBJ1-4): SQTIHQWPATLVQPVGSPLSLECTVEGTSNPNLYWYRQAAGRGLQLLFYSVGIGQISSEVPQNLSASRPQDRQFILSSKKLLLSDSGFYLCAWSVGSRRGGEKLFFGSGTQLSVL.